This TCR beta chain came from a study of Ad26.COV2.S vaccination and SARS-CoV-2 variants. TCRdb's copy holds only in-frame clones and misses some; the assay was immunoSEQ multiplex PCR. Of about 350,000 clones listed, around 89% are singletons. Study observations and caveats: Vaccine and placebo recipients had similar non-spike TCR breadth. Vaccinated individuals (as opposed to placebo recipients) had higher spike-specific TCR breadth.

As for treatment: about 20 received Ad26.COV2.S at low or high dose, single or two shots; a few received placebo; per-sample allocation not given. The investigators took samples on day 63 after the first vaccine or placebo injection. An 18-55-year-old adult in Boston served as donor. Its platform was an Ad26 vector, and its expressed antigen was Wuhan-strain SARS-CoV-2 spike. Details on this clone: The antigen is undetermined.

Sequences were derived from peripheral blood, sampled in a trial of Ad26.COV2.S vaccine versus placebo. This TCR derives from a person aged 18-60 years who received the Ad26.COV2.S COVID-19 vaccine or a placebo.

The CDR3 bases are TGTGCCAGCAGCTTAGCGCTTGGAGGCCGGGGCGAGCAGTACTTC. It codes for CASSLALGGRGEQYF. The chain employs TRBV7-2 and TRBJ2-7; D perhaps matches TRBD2 (5 bases). Per germline, CDR1 SGHTA and CDR2 FQGNSA. The CDR3 is 15 amino acids. V was cut by 0 bases and J by 6 bases, with 15 bases left in between.